This is a list of T cell receptor beta chains from one sample in a study of T-cell memory formation after mild COVID-19. TCRdb called the 5' RACE reads again in MiXCR, with one record for every CDR3 protein. The table has about 390,000 distinct CDR3 sequences, around a sixth seen once. Source material: PBMCs or a T cell subset sorted from them (not recorded which). The receptors stem from a man aged 18 to 29 who had mild COVID-19 (a few samples of this study predate the infection). Cell type and time point are not known. Each CDR3 is given with its conserved first and last residue. The D gene is left open where the match is weak. Size values are once, few and many counts, or a class for expanded clones, and some rows have none.

D: TRBD2; V: TRBV10-3; length: 15; size: few; J: TRBJ2-1; DNA: TGTGCCATCACTCTAGCGGGGGGGCACGTTCCTGAGCAGTTCTTC; CDR3: CAITLAGGHVPEQFF
D: .; V: TRBV25-1; length: 15; size: few; J: TRBJ1-3; DNA: TGTGCCAGCAGTGAACAGGGGTACACTGGAAACACCATATATTTT; CDR3: CASSEQGYTGNTIYF
D: .; V: TRBV7-6; length: 16; size: few; J: TRBJ1-1; DNA: TGTGCCAGCAGCTTATCCTTCAGGGGAAAGAACACTGAAGCTTTCTTT; CDR3: CASSLSFRGKNTEAFF
D: .; V: TRBV7-2; length: 14; size: few; J: TRBJ1-6; DNA: TGTGCCAGCAGCTTGGGGGCTGCTAATTCACCCCTCCACTTT; CDR3: CASSLGAANSPLHF
D: TRBD2; V: TRBV4-3; length: 14; size: few; J: TRBJ2-5; DNA: TGCGCCAGCAGCCAGGGACTAGCGGGGGTTACCCAGTACTTC; CDR3: CASSQGLAGVTQYF
D: .; V: TRBV6-5; length: 14; size: few; J: TRBJ2-5; DNA: TGTGCCAGCAATCCACCCGGGGTACCAGAGACCCAGTACTTC; CDR3: CASNPPGVPETQYF
D: TRBD1; V: TRBV7-3; length: 15; size: .; J: TRBJ2-7; DNA: TGTGCCAGCAGCTTAACCGGGACAGGGATCCACGAGCAGTACTTC; CDR3: CASSLTGTGIHEQYF
D: TRBD2; V: TRBV12-5; length: 13; size: .; J: TRBJ2-5; DNA: TGTGCTAGTGGTCCGGGACTAGGAGAGACCCAGTACTTC; CDR3: CASGPGLGETQYF
D: TRBD2; V: TRBV6-6; length: 15; size: .; J: TRBJ2-1; DNA: TGTGCCAGCAGTTGGGGGACTAGCGGGTACAATGAGCAGTTCTTC; CDR3: CASSWGTSGYNEQFF
D: .; V: TRBV20-1; length: 14; size: .; J: TRBJ2-3; DNA: TGCAGTGCTAGAAGGGCGTCTAGCACAGATACGCAGTATTTT; CDR3: CSARRASSTDTQYF